This entry lists 19 T cell receptor beta chains sequenced from one sample in a study of cytomegalovirus exposure and HLA in healthy donors (dated by TCRdb to about 2017). The library was produced with the immunoSEQ multiplex PCR assay. The multiplex PCR relied on a mix of 60 forward primers for TCR Vbeta segments and 13 reverse primers for TCR Jbeta segments. TCRdb re-hosts the immuneACCESS table, in-frame sequences only. Its copies lack some clones; in the studies checked, an unresolved V gene accounts for under half of them, and the cause for the rest is not known. The table for this sample lists about 94,000 clones; roughly 86% of them were counted only once. The ten largest clones represent 9% to 12% of the sample. The material sequenced was PBMCs. These receptors were obtained from a human donor in good health.

V is TRBV11-3 and J is TRBJ2-3; weak D call: TRBD2 (5 bases). The CDR3 covers 15 residues. The V gene's germline CDR1 is SGHNT and CDR2 YENEEA. V was clipped by 5 bases and J by 1 base, with 13 bases between them. In DNA, the CDR3 is TGTGCCAGCAGCCCCGGGATTGTCCGCACAGATACGCAGTATTTT. Translating it yields CASSPGIVRTDTQYF.

V usage is TRBV2 and J usage is TRBJ1-3; TRBD1 matches at 9 bases. The trim removed 8 bases at V and 4 bases at J, leaving 18 bases unmatched. The germline CDR1 and CDR2 sequences are SNHLY and FYNNEI. CDR3 size: 18 residues. CDR3 sequence reads: CASEGWGTGNPSGNTIYF. The CDR3 DNA follows: TGTGCCAGCGAAGGTTGGGGGACAGGGAATCCTTCGGGAAACACCATATATTTT.

The CDR3, as DNA: TGTGCCAGCAGCTTGGATGGGAGCCTCCGGGGGGAGACCCAGTACTTC. Its protein is CASSLDGSLRGETQYF. The gene calls are TRBV5-5 and TRBJ2-5; D perhaps matches TRBD2 (6 bases). The V and J ends lost 0 bases and 5 bases respectively, with 17 bases between them. Per the germline V gene, CDR1 is SGHKS and CDR2 is YYEKEE (reference sequence). The CDR3 loop spans 16 amino acids.

The CDR3 coding sequence is TGTGCCATCAGTTCAGGGTTAAATGAGCAGTTCTTC. Translating gives CAISSGLNEQFF. The chain is built from TRBV10-3 and TRBJ2-1, with TRBD1 as a possible D gene (5 bases). The ends were cut back, 5 bases at V and 7 bases at J, with 9 bases in the middle. Germline CDR1 reads ENHRY; CDR2 reads SYGVKD. The CDR3 totals 12 residues.

V gene TRBV5-5 combines with J gene TRBJ2-1; unclear D gene. Trimming shortened V by 4 bases and J by 8 bases, and 7 bases separated the two germline ends. CDR3 size: 11 residues. CDR1 and CDR2 (germline): SGHKS, YYEKEE (reference sequence). CDR3 region: CASSAGYEQFF. CDR3 coding DNA: TGTGCCAGCAGCGCAGGCTATGAGCAGTTCTTC.

V is TRBV6-5 and J is TRBJ2-5; 10 nucleotides line up with TRBD2. Germline CDR1 reads MNHEY; CDR2 reads SVGAGI. This CDR3 is 14 amino acids long. Unmatched junction bases numbered 4, after V lost 6 bases and J lost 3 bases. CDR3 coding DNA: TGTGCCAGCAGACCCGGACTAGCGGAAGAGACCCAGTACTTC. Residues: CASRPGLAEETQYF.

This sequence joins TRBV15 and TRBJ2-1; D gene uncertain. Germline-derived CDR1 and CDR2 are LNHNV and YYDKDF (reference sequence). The CDR3 runs to 14 residues. Trimming cost V 0 bases and J 4 bases, with 7 bases left between them. The CDR3 coding sequence is TGTGCCACCAGCAGAGAGAGAACTTACAATGAGCAGTTCTTC. Protein: CATSRERTYNEQFF.

The rearrangement uses TRBV11-2 and TRBJ2-3, with 12 bases that match TRBD2. CDR1 and CDR2 (germline): SGHAT, FQNNGV. The CDR3 has 16 amino acids. Unmatched junction bases numbered 2, after V lost 3 bases and J lost 1 base. The CDR3 reads CASSLRLAGGTDTQYF. CDR3 sequence (DNA): TGTGCCAGCAGCTTGAGACTAGCGGGAGGCACAGATACGCAGTATTTT.

The chain carries TRBV11-2 and TRBJ2-5, with 8 nucleotides matching TRBD2. CDR1 is SGHAT, CDR2 FQNNGV, per germline. The CDR3 runs 16 residues. Germline trimming cut 5 bases from V and 0 bases from J; bases unmatched to any gene: 8. The CDR3: CASSRRRGGYQETQYF. CDR3 nucleotide sequence: TGTGCCAGCAGCCGCCGTCGGGGGGGGTACCAAGAGACCCAGTACTTC.

V is TRBV19 and J is TRBJ1-5, with D possibly being TRBD1 (6 bases). Germline CDR1 and CDR2: LNHDA and SQIVND (reference sequence). There are 15 residues in the CDR3. V was pared by 5 bases and J by 6 bases, with 17 bases between. This CDR3 reads CASSGAGRGGQPQHF. The CDR3 bases are TGTGCCAGTAGTGGGGCGGGCCGAGGGGGTCAGCCCCAGCATTTT.

This chain joins TRBV27 and TRBJ2-3; TRBD2 aligns across 11 bases. Per germline, CDR1 MNHEY and CDR2 SMNVEV (reference sequence). This CDR3 region has 15 residues. V was clipped by 5 bases and J by 11 bases; unmatched bases: 12. The CDR3, as DNA: TGTGCCAGCAGTACCCCTAGCGGGGGGCTTATTTGGCAGTATTTT. It yields the protein CASSTPSGGLIWQYF.

The V gene is TRBV19, the J gene TRBJ2-7; TRBD1 matches at 10 bases. The CDR3 contains 14 residues. CDR1 and CDR2 (germline): LNHDA, SQIVND (reference sequence). Losses at the gene ends were 5 bases for V and 5 bases for J; bases not matched to a gene: 6. CDR3 protein: CASSPGQGHHEQYF. The DNA of the CDR3 is TGTGCCAGTAGTCCGGGACAGGGGCACCACGAGCAGTACTTC.

The V call is TRBV5-1, the J call TRBJ2-5; TRBD2 matches at 7 bases. Germline-derived CDR1 and CDR2 are SGHRS and YFSETQ. Trimming at V came to 0 bases and at J to 7 bases, leaving 3 bases not matched to a gene. CDR3 size: 13 residues. This chain's CDR3 is CASSLDGGGTQYF. DNA for the CDR3: TGCGCCAGCAGCTTGGACGGCGGGGGGACCCAGTACTTC.

The rearrangement joins TRBV27 to TRBJ1-4; no reliable D call. The CDR3 runs 13 residues. The germline V and J ends were trimmed by 2 bases and 8 bases, with 9 bases remaining between them. Germline assignment: CDR1 MNHEY and CDR2 SMNVEV (reference sequence). CDR3 nucleotide sequence: TGTGCCAGCAGTTTAGTGAGAGGCGAAAAACTGTTTTTT. Protein: CASSLVRGEKLFF.

J is TRBJ2-7 and V is TRBV7-9; D might be TRBD1 (6 bases). The germline gives CDR1 SEHNR, CDR2 FQNEAQ (reference sequence). Trimming removed 0 bases at V and 6 bases at J, with 18 bases between. CDR3 length equals 16 residues. The DNA of the CDR3 is TGTGCCAGCAGCTTAGCTGGGACGGACAGATCGCGCGAGCAGTACTTC. As protein: CASSLAGTDRSREQYF.

This chain uses TRBV5-6 with TRBJ1-2; TRBD1 agrees at 9 bases. CDR1 and CDR2 from the germline V gene are SGHDT and YYEEEE. V was clipped by 2 bases and J by 5 bases; unmatched bases: 7. The CDR3 has 15 residues. The CDR3 loop is CASSFRDRELYGYTF. CDR3 DNA sequence: TGTGCCAGCAGCTTCCGGGACAGGGAATTGTATGGCTACACCTTC. The whole variable domain, filled in from reference TRBV5-6 and TRBJ1-2, reads DAGVTQSPTHLIKTRGQQVTLRCSPKSGHDTVSWYQQALGQGPQFIFQYYEEEERQRGNFPDRFSGHQFPNYSSELNVNALLLGDSALYLCASSFRDRELYGYTFGSGTRLTVV.

In its sample, this clone was seen a few times. The CDR3 DNA reads as TGTGCCAGCGGCTCCATAAGTAGCGTGAAGTCCTACGAGCAGTACTTC. Translated: CASGSISSVKSYEQYF. The rearrangement joins TRBV7-6 to TRBJ2-7, with D maybe TRBD2 (5 bases). The germline gives CDR1 SGHVS, CDR2 FNYEAQ. This CDR3 has 16 amino acids. Trimming removed 8 bases at V and 1 base at J, with 21 bases between.

The chain recombines TRBV27 with TRBJ2-1; D remains ambiguous. This CDR3 region has 15 residues. V lost 2 bases, J lost 3 bases, and 11 bases lay in between. The germline V gene has CDR1 MNHEY and CDR2 SMNVEV (reference sequence). The CDR3 here is CASSLGPAIYNEQFF. CDR3 coding DNA: TGTGCCAGCAGTTTAGGCCCCGCCATCTACAATGAGCAGTTCTTC.

The chain couples TRBV18 to TRBJ1-3; TRBD1 matches at 7 bases. The J segment lost 1 base and the V segment lost 5 bases, leaving 5 bases of the junction unmatched. CDR3 size: 15 residues. The germline CDR1 and CDR2 sequences are KGHSH and LQKENI. CDR3 bases: TGTGCCAGCTCATCAACAGGGGAATCTGGAAACACCATATATTTT. Protein product: CASSSTGESGNTIYF.